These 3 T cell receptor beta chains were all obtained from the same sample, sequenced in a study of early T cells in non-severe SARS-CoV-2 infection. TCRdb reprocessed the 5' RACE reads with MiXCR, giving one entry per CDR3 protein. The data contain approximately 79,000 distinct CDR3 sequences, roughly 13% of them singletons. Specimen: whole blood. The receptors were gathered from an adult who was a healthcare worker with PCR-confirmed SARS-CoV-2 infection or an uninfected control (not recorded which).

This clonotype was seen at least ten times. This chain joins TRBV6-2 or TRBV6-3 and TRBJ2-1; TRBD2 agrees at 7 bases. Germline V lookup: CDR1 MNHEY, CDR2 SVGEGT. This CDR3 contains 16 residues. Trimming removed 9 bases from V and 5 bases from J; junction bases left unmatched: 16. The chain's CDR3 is CASCITFGGRDNEQFF. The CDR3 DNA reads TGTGCCAGTTGCATAACCTTTGGCGGGAGAGACAATGAGCAGTTCTTC.

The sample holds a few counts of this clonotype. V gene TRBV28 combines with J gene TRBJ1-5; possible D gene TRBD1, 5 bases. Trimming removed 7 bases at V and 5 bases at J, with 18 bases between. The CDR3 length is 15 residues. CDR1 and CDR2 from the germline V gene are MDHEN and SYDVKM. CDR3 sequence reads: CASTSIGGEDQPQHF. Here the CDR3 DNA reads TGTGCCAGCACTTCTATCGGGGGGGAGGATCAGCCCCAGCATTTT. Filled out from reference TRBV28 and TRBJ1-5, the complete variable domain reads DVKVTQSSRYLVKRTGEKVFLECVQDMDHENMFWYRQDPGLGLRLIYFSYDVKMKEKGDIPEGYSVSREKKERFSLILESASTNQTSMYLCASTSIGGEDQPQHFGDGTRLSIL.

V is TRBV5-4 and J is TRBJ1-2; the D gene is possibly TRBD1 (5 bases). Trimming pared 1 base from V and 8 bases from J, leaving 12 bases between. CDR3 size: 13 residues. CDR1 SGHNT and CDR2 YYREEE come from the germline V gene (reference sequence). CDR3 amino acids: CASSLRGVWGYTF. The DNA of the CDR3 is TGTGCCAGCAGCTTGAGAGGGGTCTGGGGCTACACCTTC.